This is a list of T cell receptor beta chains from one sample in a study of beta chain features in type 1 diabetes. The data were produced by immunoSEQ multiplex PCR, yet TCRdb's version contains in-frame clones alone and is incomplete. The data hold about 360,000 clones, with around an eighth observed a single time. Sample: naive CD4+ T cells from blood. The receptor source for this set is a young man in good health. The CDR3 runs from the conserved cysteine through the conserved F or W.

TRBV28,CATSSSGGAYGAQYF
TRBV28,CASSSFRGRRETQYF
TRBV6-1,CASISGTDSNQPQHF
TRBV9,CASSILGGGGYTF
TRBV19,CASSIGRGPQPQHF
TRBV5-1,CASSFRQGRDTQYF
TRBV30,CAWSKLAGNRGNEQFF
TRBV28,CASSLSPGTSGENEQFF
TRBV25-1,CASSGAQPNEKLFF
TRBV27,CASSFRGARLEAFF
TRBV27,CASSLYPGTSGTSYEQYF
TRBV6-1,CASSERYNEQFF
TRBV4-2,CASSQGTGRTGELFF
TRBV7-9,CASSSGTGDNTEAFF
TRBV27,CASSLTARGEKLFF
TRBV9,CASSGGQGGNYGYTF
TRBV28,CASSSGQGNEQFF
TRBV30,CAWILSAAPNTEAFF
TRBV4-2,CASSQVGGRGYTF
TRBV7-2,CASSTRGQNNEQFF